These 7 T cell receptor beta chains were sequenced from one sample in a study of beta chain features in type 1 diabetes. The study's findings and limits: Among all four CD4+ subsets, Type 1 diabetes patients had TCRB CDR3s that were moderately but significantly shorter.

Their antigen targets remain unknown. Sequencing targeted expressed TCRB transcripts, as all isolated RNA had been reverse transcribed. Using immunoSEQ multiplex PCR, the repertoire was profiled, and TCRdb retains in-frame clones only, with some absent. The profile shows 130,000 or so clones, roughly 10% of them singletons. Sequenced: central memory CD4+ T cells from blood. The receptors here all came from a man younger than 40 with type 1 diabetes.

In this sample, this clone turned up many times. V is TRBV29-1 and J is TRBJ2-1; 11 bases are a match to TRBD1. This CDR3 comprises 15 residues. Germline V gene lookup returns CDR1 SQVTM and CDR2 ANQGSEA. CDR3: CSLTGTGGSYNEQFF. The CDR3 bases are TGCAGTCTCACCGGGACAGGGGGCTCCTACAATGAGCAGTTCTTC.

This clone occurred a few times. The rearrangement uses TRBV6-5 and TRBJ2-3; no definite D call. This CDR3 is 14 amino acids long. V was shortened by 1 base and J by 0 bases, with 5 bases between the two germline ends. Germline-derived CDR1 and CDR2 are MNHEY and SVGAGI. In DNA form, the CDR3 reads TGTGCCAGCAGTTACTTAGTCAGCACAGATACGCAGTATTTT. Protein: CASSYLVSTDTQYF.

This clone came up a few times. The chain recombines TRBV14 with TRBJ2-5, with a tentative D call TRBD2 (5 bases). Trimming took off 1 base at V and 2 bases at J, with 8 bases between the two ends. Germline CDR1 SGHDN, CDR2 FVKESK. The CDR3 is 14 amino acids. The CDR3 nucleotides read TGTGCCAGCAGCCAAGTAGCGATTCAAGAGACCCAGTACTTC. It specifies CASSQVAIQETQYF. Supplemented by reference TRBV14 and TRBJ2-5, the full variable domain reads EAGVTQFPSHSVIEKGQTVTLRCDPISGHDNLYWYRRVMGKEIKFLLHFVKESKQDESGMPNNRFLAERTGGTYSTLKVQPAELEDSGVYFCASSQVAIQETQYFGPGTRLLVL.

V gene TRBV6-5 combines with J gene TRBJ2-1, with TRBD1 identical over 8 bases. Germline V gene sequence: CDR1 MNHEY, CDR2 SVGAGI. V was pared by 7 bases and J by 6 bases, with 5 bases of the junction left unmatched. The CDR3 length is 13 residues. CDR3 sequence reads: CASKGTGPNEQFF. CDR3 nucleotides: TGTGCCAGCAAAGGGACAGGACCCAATGAGCAGTTCTTC.

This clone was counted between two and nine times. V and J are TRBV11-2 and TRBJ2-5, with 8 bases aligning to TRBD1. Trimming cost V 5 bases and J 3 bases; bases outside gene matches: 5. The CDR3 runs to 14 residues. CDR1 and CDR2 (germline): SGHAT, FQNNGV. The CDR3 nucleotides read TGTGCCAGCAGCCCCGGGGACAGGAAAGAGACCCAGTACTTC. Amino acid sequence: CASSPGDRKETQYF.

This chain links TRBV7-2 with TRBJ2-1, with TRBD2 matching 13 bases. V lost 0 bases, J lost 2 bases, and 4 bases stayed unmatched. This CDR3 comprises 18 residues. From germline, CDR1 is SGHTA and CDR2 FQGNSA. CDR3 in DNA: TGTGCCAGCAGCTTAGCCCTGGGACTAGCGGGAACCTACAATGAGCAGTTCTTC. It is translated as CASSLALGLAGTYNEQFF.

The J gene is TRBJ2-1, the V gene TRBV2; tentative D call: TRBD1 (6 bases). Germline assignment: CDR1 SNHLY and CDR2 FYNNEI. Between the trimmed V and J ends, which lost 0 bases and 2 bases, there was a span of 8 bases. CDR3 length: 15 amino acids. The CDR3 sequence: CASSEAGATYNEQFF. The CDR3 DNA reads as TGTGCCAGCAGTGAAGCGGGGGCGACCTACAATGAGCAGTTCTTC.